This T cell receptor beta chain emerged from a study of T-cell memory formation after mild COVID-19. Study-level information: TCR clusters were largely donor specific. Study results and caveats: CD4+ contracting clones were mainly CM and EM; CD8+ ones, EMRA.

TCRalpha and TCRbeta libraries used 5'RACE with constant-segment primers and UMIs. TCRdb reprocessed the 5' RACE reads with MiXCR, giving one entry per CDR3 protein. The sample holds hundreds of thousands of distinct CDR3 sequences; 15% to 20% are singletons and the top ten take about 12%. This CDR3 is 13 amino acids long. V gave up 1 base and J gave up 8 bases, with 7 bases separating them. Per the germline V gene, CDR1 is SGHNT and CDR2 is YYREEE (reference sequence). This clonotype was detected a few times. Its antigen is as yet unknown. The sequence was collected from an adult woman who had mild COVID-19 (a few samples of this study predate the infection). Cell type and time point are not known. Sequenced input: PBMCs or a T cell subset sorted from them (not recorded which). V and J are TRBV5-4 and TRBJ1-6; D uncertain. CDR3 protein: CASSLRNDSPLHF. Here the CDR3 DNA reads TGTGCCAGCAGCTTGAGGAACGATTCACCCCTCCACTTT.